A single sample is the source of the 8 T cell receptor beta chains below, sequenced in a study of cytomegalovirus exposure and HLA in healthy donors (dated by TCRdb to the late 2010s). Libraries were prepared through the immunoSEQ multiplex PCR assay. A mixture of 60 forward primers for TCR Vbeta segments and 13 reverse primers for TCR Jbeta segments was used in the multiplex PCR. The table was pulled from immuneACCESS by TCRdb, which kept in-frame rearrangements only. Such tables lose some clones; where checked, under half of the loss comes from unresolved V genes, and the rest has no known cause. The sample table records about 160,000 clones; 79% of these occur just once. About 2.2% of the sample is in the top ten clones. Material: PBMCs. The receptors stem from a man aged 40-49 years in good health and CMV-seronegative.

The V gene is TRBV7-9, the J gene TRBJ2-7; D may be TRBD1 (7 bases). From germline, CDR1 is SEHNR and CDR2 FQNEAQ (reference sequence). Trimming stripped 8 bases from V and 6 bases from J, with 20 bases between. CDR3 size: 14 residues. CDR3 region: CASARGMGLSEQYF. CDR3 DNA sequence: TGTGCCAGCGCCAGGGGGATGGGACTCTCCGAGCAGTACTTC. Combining the CDR3 with reference TRBV7-9 and TRBJ2-7 gives the whole variable domain DTGVSQNPRHKITKRGQNVTFRCDPISEHNRLYWYRQTLGQGPEFLTYFQNEAQLEKSRLLSDRFSAERPKGSFSTLEIQRTEQGDSAMYLCASARGMGLSEQYFGPGTRLTVT.

The V call is TRBV19, the J call TRBJ1-5, with TRBD1 as a possible D gene (5 bases). The CDR3 is made up of 14 amino acids. V lost 7 bases to trimming and J lost 2 bases, with 12 bases between them. Germline V gene data show CDR1 as LNHDA and CDR2 as SQIVND (reference sequence). The CDR3 coding sequence is TGTGCCAGTAAGGGGTTTCAAGGCAATCAGCCCCAGCATTTT. Translation gives CASKGFQGNQPQHF. The full variable domain, with the rest looked up from reference TRBV19 and TRBJ1-5, is DGGITQSPKYLFRKEGQNVTLSCEQNLNHDAMYWYRQDPGQGLRLIYYSQIVNDFQKGDIAEGYSVSREKKESFPLTVTSAQKNPTAFYLCASKGFQGNQPQHFGDGTRLSIL.

The chain is built from TRBV30 and TRBJ2-1; 7 bases are a match to TRBD2. CDR3 length: 12 amino acids. V was pared by 4 bases and J by 9 bases, with 6 bases of the junction left unmatched. Germline V gene lookup returns CDR1 GTSNPN and CDR2 SVGIG (reference sequence). In DNA, the CDR3 is TGTGCCTGGAATTCCCCGGGGGGTGAGCAGTTCTTC. Translation: CAWNSPGGEQFF.

This clone was seen a single time. The chain combines TRBV7-7 with TRBJ2-5, with 8 bases aligning to TRBD2. The CDR3 consists of 13 residues. CDR1 and CDR2 from the germline V gene are SSHAT and FNYEAQ (reference sequence). The CDR3 here is CASRRAGEETQYF. The CDR3 DNA is TGTGCTAGCCGACGAGCGGGAGAAGAGACCCAGTACTTC.

The chain has TRBV28 and TRBJ2-1; D unresolved. The CDR3 length is 13 residues. Trimming took off 2 bases at V and 8 bases at J, with 10 bases between the two ends. CDR1 and CDR2 from the germline V gene are MDHEN and SYDVKM. CDR3 in DNA: TGTGCCAGCAGTTTAGGCGGTCGGGATGAGCAGTTCTTC. Its protein product is CASSLGGRDEQFF.

V gene TRBV7-2 combines with J gene TRBJ2-1; 9 bases are shared with TRBD1. The germline V gene encodes CDR1 SGHTA and CDR2 FQGNSA. After removal of 3 bases from V and 14 bases from J, the junction contained 17 bases not matched to a gene. The CDR3 consists of 16 residues. The CDR3 DNA is TGTGCCAGCAGCTTGATTGTCCGGGACAGGGCCGACGCTAAGTTCTTC. Amino acid sequence: CASSLIVRDRADAKFF.

This chain connects TRBV13 to TRBJ2-7; TRBD1 matches 9 bases. The CDR3 consists of 15 residues. Germline V gene data show CDR1 as PRHDT and CDR2 as FYEKMQ (reference sequence). V lost 4 bases and J lost 2; bases outside the gene matches: 6. CDR3 loop: CASSYRQGVAYEQYF. The CDR3, as DNA: TGTGCCAGCAGCTATCGACAGGGGGTGGCCTACGAGCAGTACTTC.

The gene calls are TRBV7-9 and TRBJ2-1, with TRBD2 matching over 11 bases. Germline loops: CDR1 SEHNR, CDR2 FQNEAQ (reference sequence). There are 19 residues in the CDR3. V gave up 2 bases and J gave up 6 bases; unmatched junction bases: 15. The CDR3 nucleotides are TGTGCCAGCAGCTTAATTCCCCCCGATCTAGCGGGAGGAACCAATGAGCAGTTCTTC. Amino acids: CASSLIPPDLAGGTNEQFF.